A single T cell receptor beta chain is shown here with its context. Its antigen is currently unknown. The entry originates in a study of T cell responses to AZD1222 COVID-19 vaccine. General study points: The sample set comprised mostly white British donors with more females, and clonal diversity was possibly underestimated. The repertoires were collected only after the peak T cell response.

Data came from immunoSEQ multiplex PCR; TCRdb stores just in-frame clones and leaves some out. The sample holds 110,000 to 150,000 clones, 80% to 95% seen once. Germline V lookup: CDR1 KGHSH, CDR2 LQKENI. The CDR3 extends over 13 amino acids. The ends lost 5 bases at V and 5 bases at J; junction bases unmatched: 4. Specimen: peripheral blood, collected on day 0 of AZD1222 vaccination. The sequence was obtained from an adult in good health. V usage is TRBV18 and J usage is TRBJ2-7, with 9 positions matching TRBD1. The CDR3 loop reads CASSAGTGNEQYF. The CDR3 nucleotides read TGTGCCAGCTCAGCCGGGACAGGGAACGAGCAGTACTTC.